This T cell receptor beta chain is drawn from a study of regulatory T cells in long-lasting Graves disease. On the study more broadly: Graves' cases, newly diagnosed, had used antithyroid drugs under 3 months. General study findings and limits: There was favoring of TRBV28, TRBJ1-2 and TRBJ2-5 in persistent disease.

The time point here: newly diagnosed GD, antithyroid drugs for less than 3 months. The TCR library was made from RNA extracted from PBMCs. The CDR3 totals 13 residues. Germline V gene sequence: CDR1 LGHDT, CDR2 YNNKEL (reference sequence). Germline trimming cut 5 bases from V and 8 bases from J; bases unmatched to any gene: 8. The sample holds a few counts of this clonotype. What it binds is unknown. With iRepertoire HTBI primers and Arm-PCR of CDR3 regions, TCR beta libraries were built. Via MiXCR, TCRdb re-called the multiplex PCR reads, giving one row per CDR3 protein. The sample contains hundreds of thousands of distinct CDR3 sequences, 15% of which appear only once. These data were likewise used in another study, on T cells in Graves' hyperthyroidism and ophthalmopathy. That study adds: Most thyroid-expanded clonotypes above 0.001 were also found in blood.

This chain links TRBV3-1 with TRBJ1-2; 7 nucleotides match TRBD1. This clonotype originated in a woman in her thirties or forties with Graves disease. The sequencing used peripheral blood mononuclear cells (PBMCs), collected at new diagnosis, from a patient treated with antithyroid drugs. Here the CDR3 DNA reads TGTGCCAGCAGCTTCGAGGGGGCTAGCGGCTACACCTTC. Translating it yields CASSFEGASGYTF. Complete variable domain (other parts from reference TRBV3-1 and TRBJ1-2): DTAVSQTPKYLVTQMGNDKSIKCEQNLGHDTMYWYKQDSKKFLKIMFSYNNKELIINETVPNRFSPKSPDKAHLNLHINSLELGDSAVYFCASSFEGASGYTFGSGTRLTVV.